These T cell receptor beta chains were read from a single sample in a study of blood T cells in healthy people across ages. TCRdb re-called the 5' RACE reads with MiXCR, one entry per CDR3 protein. The sample lists 650,000 to 1,000,000 distinct CDR3 sequences, less than 60% seen once, with 15% to 20% in the top ten. Input material: blood. These receptors were taken from a man older than 75 in good health. CDR3s include the opening cysteine and the closing phenylalanine or tryptophan. The D gene is left open where the match is weak. Clone size is not always given. Where it is, it says once, few, many or a class for expanded clones.

cdr3_aa | cdr3_nt | v_call | clone_size | j_call | d_call
CGETSGVSYEQYF | TGCGGGGAAACTAGCGGAGTCTCCTACGAGCAGTACTTC | TRBV20-1 | few | TRBJ2-7 | TRBD2
CSATVFRAYEQYF | TGCAGTGCTACTGTGTTCAGGGCCTACGAGCAGTACTTC | TRBV20-1 | few | TRBJ2-7 | .
CATSSMDIKGSGEFF | TGTGCCACCAGCAGCATGGACATCAAGGGGAGTGGGGAGTTCTTC | TRBV15 | . | TRBJ2-1 | .
CASSYRGGYNEQFF | TGTGCCAGCAGTTACCGGGGCGGCTACAATGAGCAGTTCTTC | TRBV6-6 | few | TRBJ2-1 | .
CASSFIPLSGANVLTF | TGTGCCAGCAGCTTTATCCCCCTCTCGGGGGCCAACGTCCTGACTTTC | TRBV7-3 | . | TRBJ2-6 | .
CATSSRPLGGNQPQHF | TGTGCCACCAGCAGCCGCCCCTTAGGGGGCAATCAGCCCCAGCATTTT | TRBV15 | . | TRBJ1-5 | .
CASSFGTASYEQYF | TGTGCCAGCAGCTTCGGGACGGCGTCCTACGAGCAGTACTTC | TRBV11-1 | many | TRBJ2-7 | .
CASSLSGGVGNQPQHF | TGTGCCAGCAGCTTATCGGGTGGCGTCGGCAATCAGCCCCAGCATTTT | TRBV7-8 | few | TRBJ1-5 | .
CASNSDREMQYF | TGTGCCAGCAACTCGGACAGAGAGATGCAGTATTTT | TRBV12-3/TRBV12-4 | . | TRBJ2-3 | .
CASSRTIPAARGETQYF | TGTGCCAGCAGCCGAACGATCCCGGCAGCCCGGGGAGAGACCCAGTACTTC | TRBV3-1 | few | TRBJ2-5 | .
CASNAASGVSEQYF | TGTGCCAGCAACGCCGCTAGCGGCGTATCCGAGCAGTACTTC | TRBV6-2/TRBV6-3 | . | TRBJ2-7 | TRBD2
CSVEDLSGQGHYGYTF | TGCAGCGTTGAAGACCTCTCGGGACAGGGACACTATGGCTACACCTTC | TRBV29-1 | few | TRBJ1-2 | TRBD1
CASSWGGDSNQPQHF | TGTGCCAGCAGTTGGGGAGGGGATAGCAATCAGCCCCAGCATTTT | TRBV28 | once | TRBJ1-5 | .
CATSRGSGANVLTF | TGTGCCACCAGCAGAGGATCTGGGGCCAACGTCCTGACTTTC | TRBV15 | many | TRBJ2-6 | .
CASTFQGVSTDTQYF | TGTGCCAGCACTTTTCAGGGGGTGAGCACAGATACGCAGTATTTT | TRBV2 | few | TRBJ2-3 | TRBD1
CASSPRDSQPQHF | TGTGCCAGCAGTCCTAGGGACAGCCAGCCCCAGCATTTT | TRBV3-1 | . | TRBJ1-5 | TRBD1
CASSVGARGETQYF | TGTGCCAGCAGCGTAGGGGCTAGGGGGGAGACCCAGTACTTC | TRBV9 | . | TRBJ2-5 | .
CACSLVGLAGAGDTQYF | TGTGCCTGCAGCTTAGTAGGACTAGCGGGAGCGGGAGATACGCAGTATTTT | TRBV7-2 | once | TRBJ2-3 | TRBD2
CASSGTSGSNEQFF | TGTGCCAGCAGTGGGACTAGCGGGAGCAATGAGCAGTTCTTC | TRBV6-4 | . | TRBJ2-1 | TRBD2
CAITSETGGNEQFF | TGTGCGATAACGTCCGAGACAGGGGGCAATGAGCAGTTCTTC | TRBV10-3 | many | TRBJ2-1 | TRBD1
CASRGQGNTGELFF | TGTGCCAGCAGGGGACAGGGCAACACCGGGGAGCTGTTTTTT | TRBV6-2/TRBV6-3 | many | TRBJ2-2 | TRBD1
CASSNSDRVLRETQYF | TGTGCCAGCAGCAACTCGGACAGGGTTTTACGAGAGACCCAGTACTTC | TRBV21-1 | . | TRBJ2-5 | .
CASSRSAGGAFF | TGTGCCAGCAGCCGATCGGCCGGAGGGGCTTTCTTT | TRBV5-6 | . | TRBJ1-1 | .
CSATGSSSYNSPLHF | TGCAGTGCTACTGGATCGAGCTCCTATAATTCACCCCTCCACTTT | TRBV20-1 | few | TRBJ1-6 | .
CASSYVGHNEQFF | TGTGCCAGCAGTTACGTAGGTCACAATGAGCAGTTCTTC | TRBV6-2/TRBV6-3 | . | TRBJ2-1 | .
CATSSQMTGGLETQYF | TGTGCCACCAGCAGTCAAATGACAGGGGGGTTAGAGACCCAGTACTTC | TRBV15 | . | TRBJ2-5 | TRBD1
CASSLDGPGEQLFF | TGCGCCAGCAGCTTGGACGGGCCCGGGGAGCAACTGTTTTTT | TRBV5-1 | few | TRBJ1-4 | .
CASSPSSIDNEQFF | TGTGCCAGCTCACCCTCTAGTATCGACAATGAGCAGTTCTTC | TRBV18 | . | TRBJ2-1 | .